The T cell receptor (beta chain) described here comes from a study of Ad26.COV2.S vaccination and SARS-CoV-2 variants. Here immunoSEQ multiplex PCR was the method, and the copy in TCRdb shows in-frame clones only, minus some. The sample shows approximately 410,000 clones, about 90% of them seen only once. CDR1 and CDR2 from the germline V gene are MNHEY and SVGAGI. V trimming: 8 bases; J trimming: 3 bases; junction bases outside the gene matches: 9. The CDR3 is 14 residues long. Treatment meaning: about 20 received Ad26.COV2.S at low or high dose, single or two shots; about 5 received placebo; per-sample allocation not given. Following the first vaccine or placebo injection, samples were taken on day 63.

The chain links TRBV6-5 to TRBJ2-7, with 8 nucleotides matching TRBD2. The TCR originated in a person between 18 and 59 years old who received the Ad26.COV2.S COVID-19 vaccine or a placebo. Specimen: peripheral blood, collected in a trial of Ad26.COV2.S vaccine versus placebo. The CDR3 reads CASSPRLAGYEQYF. CDR3 bases: TGTGCCAGCTCCCCACGGCTAGCGGGCTACGAGCAGTACTTC.